The 6 T cell receptor beta chains given below trace back to one sample, sequenced in a study of cytomegalovirus exposure and HLA in healthy donors. The PCR had 60 Vbeta and 13 Jbeta primers. Profiling relied on immunoSEQ multiplex PCR, and the TCRdb table lists in-frame clones only, not all of them. The sample consists of 98,000 or so clones, approximately 80% of them appearing once. The sample taken for sequencing was PBMCs. The receptors were gathered from a female donor in good health and CMV-seronegative.

The rearrangement links TRBV4-1 to TRBJ2-7; 7 positions match TRBD2. CDR3 length: 16 residues. The V gene's germline CDR1 is MGHRA and CDR2 YSYEKL. Trimming took 1 base from V and 0 from J; bases not matched to a gene: 6. The CDR3 protein is CASSQGSGLLSYEQYF. CDR3 DNA: TGCGCCAGCAGCCAAGGTAGCGGGTTACTCTCCTACGAGCAGTACTTC.

The V and J genes are TRBV11-2 and TRBJ2-3; 7 bases are a match to TRBD1. From germline, CDR1 is SGHAT and CDR2 FQNNGV. The CDR3 is 13 residues long. After removal of 5 bases from V and 10 bases from J, the junction contained 9 bases not matched to a gene. The CDR3 sequence: CASSPGGTFAQYF. The CDR3 region has the DNA TGTGCCAGCAGCCCAGGGGGTACCTTTGCGCAGTATTTT. Using reference TRBV11-2 and TRBJ2-3 for the parts outside the CDR3, the full variable domain is EAGVAQSPRYKIIEKRQSVAFWCNPISGHATLYWYQQILGQGPKLLIQFQNNGVVDDSQLPKDRFSAERLKGVDSTLKIQPAKLEDSAVYLCASSPGGTFAQYFGPGTRLTVL.

This chain uses TRBV5-1 with TRBJ2-5; no clear D. V lost 0 bases and J lost 5, with 5 bases in between. Germline V CDR1 and CDR2: SGHRS, YFSETQ. This CDR3 region has 12 residues. The CDR3 reads CASSLASETQYF. CDR3 in DNA: TGCGCCAGCAGCTTGGCTTCTGAGACCCAGTACTTC.

This clone was found a few times. This chain joins TRBV12-1 and TRBJ2-1; TRBD2, as called in the table, went unchecked against the DNA. TRBV12-1 is a pseudogene. CDR3 length equals 17 residues. The CDR3 spells CASSFGLGLADDNEQFF. The CDR3, as DNA: TGTGCCAGCAGCTTTGGTTTGGGCCTAGCGGACGACAATGAGCAGTTCTTC.

The chain employs TRBV7-2 and TRBJ1-2, with TRBD1 identical over 7 bases. The germline V gene encodes CDR1 SGHTA and CDR2 FQGNSA. After removal of 6 bases from V and 8 bases from J, the junction contained 12 bases not matched to a gene. CDR3 length equals 14 residues. The CDR3 DNA follows: TGTGCCAGCAGTTCAGGGGGGACTTTTCCCGGCTACACCTTC. It is translated as CASSSGGTFPGYTF.

This clone was picked up a small number of times. J is TRBJ2-7 and V is TRBV18; 11 nucleotides align to TRBD1. The CDR3 spans 15 residues. The V and J ends lost 0 bases and 4 bases, in that order; junction bases with no gene match: 2. Germline CDR1 and CDR2: KGHSH and LQKENI. The CDR3 sequence is CASSPPDRGPYEQYF. The DNA for the CDR3 is TGTGCCAGCTCACCACCGGACAGGGGGCCTTACGAGCAGTACTTC.